The next 26 T cell receptor beta chains were all read from a single sample in a study of shared clonotypes between healthy human individuals. TCRdb keeps only in-frame clones here, not all; method: immunoSEQ multiplex PCR. The data contain roughly 1,600,000 clones, less than 99% of them singletons. Input material: naive CD4+ T cells sorted from blood. Subset given: CD45RA+ positively selected. The source of these receptors is a man aged 25-45 years in good health.

The count of this clone is one. V is TRBV9 and J is TRBJ1-2; TRBD1 might be the D (6 bases). The CDR3 has 14 residues. The ends were cut back, 4 bases at V and 8 bases at J, with 18 bases in the middle. Germline CDR1 and CDR2: SGDLS and YYNGEE. The CDR3 region is CASSTQQTGRGYTF. The CDR3 bases are TGTGCCAGCAGCACACAACAGACAGGACGGGGCTACACCTTC. Together with reference TRBV9 and TRBJ1-2, the CDR3 gives the full variable domain: DSGVTQTPKHLITATGQRVTLRCSPRSGDLSVYWYQQSLDQGLQFLIQYYNGEERAKGNILERFSAQQFPDLHSELNLSSLELGDSALYFCASSTQQTGRGYTFGSGTRLTVV.

This chain links TRBV11-2 with TRBJ2-7; a weak D match, TRBD1 (5 bases). Trimming left V 5 bases short and J 0 bases short, with 14 bases between. The CDR3 has 15 amino acids. Per the germline V gene, CDR1 is SGHAT and CDR2 is FQNNGV. CDR3 nucleotide sequence: TGTGCCAGCAGCGAAAGGGTTAGGGGCTCCTACGAGCAGTACTTC. Protein sequence: CASSERVRGSYEQYF.

The chain links TRBV13 to TRBJ1-2, with D possibly being TRBD1 (5 bases). From germline, CDR1 is PRHDT and CDR2 FYEKMQ (reference sequence). V was clipped by 7 bases and J by 3 bases, with 15 bases between them. CDR3 length: 14 residues. The CDR3 region has the DNA TGTGCCAGCACCTCATCAGTGACAGACTATGGCTACACCTTC. It yields the protein CASTSSVTDYGYTF.

This rearrangement joins TRBV28 to TRBJ2-7; 10 bases are a match to TRBD2. This CDR3 has 14 amino acids. Germline V gene lookup returns CDR1 MDHEN and CDR2 SYDVKM. Trimming at V came to 7 bases and at J to 4 bases, leaving 7 bases not matched to a gene. CDR3 DNA sequence: TGTGCCAGCATGTATCTAGCGGGAGCTTACGAGCAGTACTTC. Translating it yields CASMYLAGAYEQYF.

This chain connects TRBV18 to TRBJ2-7; TRBD2 might be the D (5 bases). This CDR3 is built from 14 residues. The germline CDR1 and CDR2 sequences are KGHSH and LQKENI. Trimming cost V 6 bases and J 1 base, with 13 bases left between them. The CDR3 sequence is CASSIRTPSYEQYF. The CDR3 bases are TGTGCCAGCTCTATCCGGACTCCTTCCTACGAGCAGTACTTC. Full variable domain (outside the CDR3, taken from reference TRBV18 and TRBJ2-7): NAGVMQNPRHLVRRRGQEARLRCSPMKGHSHVYWYRQLPEEGLKFMVYLQKENIIDESGMPKERFSAEFPKEGPSILRIQQVVRGDSAAYFCASSIRTPSYEQYFGPGTRLTVT.

The genes are TRBV5-1 and TRBJ2-1; D is undetermined. This CDR3 comprises 16 residues. Germline V gene lookup returns CDR1 SGHRS and CDR2 YFSETQ. With 0 bases removed from V and 3 bases from J, the gap between germline ends came to 13 bases. The CDR3 nucleotides read TGCGCCAGCAGCTTGGTCTGGCCCCGCAGCTACAATGAGCAGTTCTTC. Translating it yields CASSLVWPRSYNEQFF.

A single count supports this clone. Other DNA sequences in the same sample also yield this CDR3. The rearrangement links TRBV5-1 to TRBJ2-2; D is unclear. The CDR3 has 15 residues. V was shortened by 0 bases and J by 0 bases, with 6 bases between the two germline ends. Germline loops: CDR1 SGHRS, CDR2 YFSETQ. CDR3 residues: CASSLGSPNTGELFF. CDR3 in DNA: TGCGCCAGCAGCTTGGGTTCACCGAACACCGGGGAGCTGTTTTTT. The full variable domain, in which reference TRBV5-1 and TRBJ2-2 provide the parts outside the CDR3, is KAGVTQTPRYLIKTRGQQVTLSCSPISGHRSVSWYQQTPGQGLQFLFEYFSETQRNKGNFPGRFSGRQFSNSRSEMNVSTLELGDSALYLCASSLGSPNTGELFFGEGSRLTVL.

As regards this clone: Other DNA sequences in this specimen translate into the identical CDR3. The chain employs TRBV7-9 and TRBJ2-2; 7 bases align to TRBD2. V lost 4 bases to trimming and J lost 5 bases; unmatched junction nucleotides: 1. The CDR3 length is 13 residues. Looked up from germline, CDR1 is SEHNR and CDR2 is FQNEAQ (reference sequence). The DNA of the CDR3 is TGTGCCAGCAGCTCGCGGGAGACCGGGGAGCTGTTTTTT. It specifies CASSSRETGELFF.

The chain couples TRBV11-2 to TRBJ2-1; D not certain. Germline loops: CDR1 SGHAT, CDR2 FQNNGV. Trimming left V 5 bases short and J 7 bases short, with 9 bases between. The CDR3 totals 12 residues. In DNA, the CDR3 is TGTGCCAGCAGCCTTACAAGGAATGAGCAGTTCTTC. Translation: CASSLTRNEQFF.

V is TRBV28 and J is TRBJ2-1; TRBD2 matches at 7 bases. Germline trimming cut 2 bases from V and 4 bases from J; bases unmatched to any gene: 2. Per germline, CDR1 MDHEN and CDR2 SYDVKM. This CDR3 comprises 14 residues. Written as DNA, the CDR3 is TGTGCCAGCAGTTTACTAGCGGTATACAATGAGCAGTTCTTC. It is translated as CASSLLAVYNEQFF.

Comments on this clone: An end of the junction differs from the germline gene, which may be a read error. V gene TRBV5-6 combines with J gene TRBJ2-3; tentative D call: TRBD2 (5 bases). The CDR3 sequence is 8 residues long. The germline gives CDR1 SGHDT, CDR2 YYEEEE. CDR3 in DNA: TGTGCCAGCAGCAAGGAGGATTTT. This encodes CASSKEDF. Looking up the rest from reference TRBV5-6 and TRBJ2-3 gives the full variable domain: DAGVTQSPTHLIKTRGQQVTLRCSPKSGHDTVSWYQQALGQGPQFIFQYYEEEERQRGNFPDRFSGHQFPNYSSELNVNALLLGDSALYLCASSKEDFGPGTRLTVL.

This clone appeared once. The chain carries TRBV10-2 and TRBJ2-7; TRBD1 is a possible D gene (6 bases). Looked up from germline, CDR1 is WSHSY and CDR2 is SAAADI. Between the trimmed V and J ends, which lost 9 bases and 0 bases, there was a span of 24 bases. The CDR3 runs 17 residues. In DNA, the CDR3 is TGCGCCAGGCCCTGTCCCGGCCCTGGACAGAGCTCCTACGAGCAGTACTTC. It encodes CARPCPGPGQSSYEQYF.

The J gene is TRBJ2-1, the V gene TRBV11-3, with 8 bases that match TRBD2. Germline CDR1 and CDR2: SGHNT and YENEEA. V shed 5 bases, J shed 8 bases, and the junction held 8 bases outside the gene matches. The CDR3 has 14 residues. CDR3 sequence (DNA): TGTGCCAGCAGCCCTTCGGGGGGGAAGGATGAGCAGTTCTTC. Residues: CASSPSGGKDEQFF.

The chain carries TRBV7-3 and TRBJ1-1; 7 positions agree with TRBD1. The CDR3 is 14 amino acids. Trimming removed 4 bases from V and 1 base from J; junction bases left unmatched: 3. The V gene's germline CDR1 is SGHTA and CDR2 FQGTGA. As DNA, the CDR3 is TGTGCCAGCAGCTCCGGGACAGCGAACACTGAAGCTTTCTTT. Translation gives CASSSGTANTEAFF.

V and J are TRBV30 and TRBJ2-3; possible D gene TRBD2, 5 bases. Trimming left V 1 base short and J 7 bases short, with 9 bases between. The length of the CDR3 is 12 residues. The germline V gene has CDR1 GTSNPN and CDR2 SVGIG (reference sequence). CDR3 sequence: CAWSAGGYTQYF. CDR3 nucleotide sequence: TGTGCCTGGAGTGCGGGCGGGTATACGCAGTATTTT.

About this clone: At one boundary the junction diverges from the germline segment, which might be a read error. CDR3 in amino acids: CASSKNHKKLFF. CDR3 nucleotides: TGTGCCAGCAGTAAAAACCACAAAAAGCTGTTTTTT. J is TRBJ1-4 and V is TRBV6-7; D ambiguous. TRBV6-7 counts as an open reading frame of uncertain function. The CDR3 runs to 12 residues.

The rearrangement joins TRBV29-1 to TRBJ2-1; TRBD1 aligns across 8 bases. The CDR3 totals 16 residues. V dropped 6 bases and J dropped 4; count of bases not matched to a gene: 14. The germline V gene has CDR1 SQVTM and CDR2 ANQGSEA. The CDR3 spells CSVGSRGQGAYNEQFF. The CDR3 nucleotides read TGCAGCGTGGGGAGTAGGGGCCAGGGGGCGTACAATGAGCAGTTCTTC.

V is TRBV7-3 and J is TRBJ2-1; D gene ambiguous. CDR1 and CDR2 (germline): SGHTA, FQGTGA. Trimming pared 1 base from V and 5 bases from J, leaving 18 bases between. The CDR3 is made up of 17 amino acids. The DNA for the CDR3 is TGTGCCAGCAGCTTAAGGGCTCGGCGTAATAGTGACAATGAGCAGTTCTTC. Its translation is CASSLRARRNSDNEQFF.

Only one count was recorded for this clone. The chain employs TRBV4-3 and TRBJ1-2; unclear D gene. There are 16 residues in the CDR3. Germline V gene lookup returns CDR1 LGHNA and CDR2 YSLEER. The germline V and J ends were trimmed by 3 bases and 2 bases, with 16 bases remaining between them. The CDR3 DNA reads TGCGCCAGCAGCCATCTGGTGGTGGGATTCAACTATGGCTACACCTTC. Translated: CASSHLVVGFNYGYTF.

The J gene is TRBJ1-4, the V gene TRBV28; D not resolved. The CDR3 spans 15 residues. Germline CDR1 is MDHEN and CDR2 is SYDVKM. V dropped 3 bases and J dropped 0 bases, with 8 bases sitting between them. Here the CDR3 reads CASSFPHATNEKLFF. The CDR3 DNA reads as TGTGCCAGCAGTTTCCCTCACGCAACTAATGAAAAACTGTTTTTT.

The rearrangement uses TRBV5-4 and TRBJ2-7, with 8 bases matching TRBD1. Germline CDR1 and CDR2: SGHNT and YYREEE (reference sequence). The CDR3 has 15 residues. V trimming: 3 bases; J trimming: 7 bases; junction bases outside the gene matches: 12. In DNA, the CDR3 is TGTGCCAGCAGCTCCGGACAGGGTTTGCTTTGGGAGCAGTACTTC. Protein sequence: CASSSGQGLLWEQYF.

This sequence joins TRBV18 and TRBJ2-3; 7 bases fit TRBD2. The CDR3 loop spans 13 amino acids. In germline, CDR1 is KGHSH, CDR2 LQKENI. V trimming: 6 bases; J trimming: 5 bases; junction bases outside the gene matches: 5. The CDR3: CASSGGPGDTQYF. The CDR3 DNA is TGTGCCAGCTCGGGAGGGCCAGGAGATACGCAGTATTTT.

CDR3 bases: TGTGCCAGCAGCCCGTACCGGGACAGCGTATTCTCCTACGAGCAGTACTTC. Translated: CASSPYRDSVFSYEQYF. The chain carries TRBV14 and TRBJ2-7; 7 bases agree with TRBD1. The CDR3 length is 17 residues. With 4 bases clipped from V and 0 bases from J, the junction kept 12 bases outside the gene matches. The germline CDR1 and CDR2 sequences are SGHDN and FVKESK.

The chain is built from TRBV6-6 and TRBJ1-1; D is ambiguous. The germline V and J ends were trimmed by 0 bases and 4 bases, with 3 bases remaining between them. CDR3 length: 12 residues. The germline V gene encodes CDR1 MNHNY and CDR2 SVGAGI (reference sequence). In DNA, the CDR3 is TGTGCCAGCAGTTACTCGGCCACTGAAGCTTTCTTT. It translates to CASSYSATEAFF.

The gene calls are TRBV9 and TRBJ2-5, with TRBD2 identical over 15 bases. Losses at the gene ends were 3 bases for V and 5 bases for J; bases not matched to a gene: 2. The CDR3 sequence is 15 residues long. The germline V gene has CDR1 SGDLS and CDR2 YYNGEE. For the CDR3, the DNA is TGTGCCAGCAGCGGTGGACTAGCGGGAGGGGAGACCCAGTACTTC. Its translation is CASSGGLAGGETQYF.

The chain carries TRBV10-2 and TRBJ2-7, with D tentatively TRBD1 (5 bases). This CDR3 has 11 amino acids. CDR1 and CDR2 from the germline V gene are WSHSY and SAAADI. The V gene lost 7 bases and the J gene lost 4 bases, with 8 bases spanning the gap. The CDR3 DNA follows: TGCGCCAGCAAAGGGGAATACGAGCAGTACTTC. This translates into CASKGEYEQYF.